These 26 T cell receptor beta chains were all obtained from the same sample, sequenced in a study of T cell responses to AZD1222 COVID-19 vaccine (dated by TCRdb to the early 2020s). Library prep was done by the immunoSEQ multiplex PCR assay. Drawn from immuneACCESS, this table holds only the in-frame rearrangements with V and J called that TCRdb kept. Clones are partly lost; checked studies trace under half to an unresolved V gene and leave the rest unexplained. Here the sample has fewer than 70,000 clones; 89% occur a single time. Approximately 6.1% of the sample goes to the ten largest clones. The label giving this sample's time point can be read as: about 28 days (+/-7) after the second vaccine dose. Sequenced here: peripheral blood, sampled 28 days after the second AZD1222 dose. These receptor sequences come from an adult who received the AZD1222 COVID-19 vaccine.

The V call is TRBV4-1, the J call TRBJ2-7; the match to TRBD1 covers 7 bases. J lost 3 bases, V lost 5 bases, and 10 bases had no gene match. The germline V gene has CDR1 MGHRA and CDR2 YSYEKL. The CDR3 consists of 15 residues. The DNA for the CDR3 is TGCGCCAGCAGCGCTCGGGACAGTGTGGTCTACGAGCAGTACTTC. Amino acids: CASSARDSVVYEQYF.

A single count supports this clone. The chain recombines TRBV30 with TRBJ1-6; no reliable D call. The CDR3 is 13 amino acids. Germline loops: CDR1 GTSNPN, CDR2 SVGIG (reference sequence). V lost 2 bases and J lost 10, with 12 bases in between. Here the CDR3 DNA reads TGTGCCTGGAGTACGATCCTCGAATCACCCCTCCACTTT. This translates into CAWSTILESPLHF.

The chain joins TRBV6-5 to TRBJ2-7; D unclear. The CDR3 totals 14 residues. Trimming removed 2 bases at V and 6 bases at J, with 14 bases between. Germline CDR1 MNHEY, CDR2 SVGAGI. The CDR3 region has the DNA TGTGCCAGCAGTTACGCGTTGGGGTTCGGCGAGCAGTACTTC. Translating gives CASSYALGFGEQYF.

V and J are TRBV19 and TRBJ2-7; the match to TRBD1 covers 7 bases. The V gene end was trimmed by 5 bases and the J gene end by 5 bases; junction bases not matched to a gene: 9. Germline assignment: CDR1 LNHDA and CDR2 SQIVND (reference sequence). CDR3 length: 14 residues. Here the CDR3 reads CASSLNWDSHEQYF. The CDR3 nucleotides are TGTGCCAGTAGTTTAAACTGGGACAGCCACGAGCAGTACTTC.

The V and J genes are TRBV9 and TRBJ1-2; D remains ambiguous. V was cut by 4 bases and J by 7 bases, with 20 bases left in between. Germline assignment: CDR1 SGDLS and CDR2 YYNGEE. CDR3 length: 15 residues. In DNA form, the CDR3 reads TGTGCCAGCAGCTCCTCCCCGCGGAGGGAGTTTGGCTACACCTTC. Amino acid sequence: CASSSSPRREFGYTF.

This chain connects TRBV19 to TRBJ2-7; 10 bases match TRBD1. Germline assignment: CDR1 LNHDA and CDR2 SQIVND (reference sequence). The J segment lost 6 bases and the V segment lost 5 bases, leaving 16 bases of the junction unmatched. The CDR3 length is 17 residues. CDR3 protein: CASSGPGTGAVAGEQYF. The CDR3 nucleotides read TGTGCCAGTAGTGGTCCCGGGACAGGGGCCGTTGCGGGCGAGCAGTACTTC. Based on the CDR3 plus reference TRBV19 and TRBJ2-7, the full variable domain is DGGITQSPKYLFRKEGQNVTLSCEQNLNHDAMYWYRQDPGQGLRLIYYSQIVNDFQKGDIAEGYSVSREKKESFPLTVTSAQKNPTAFYLCASSGPGTGAVAGEQYFGPGTRLTVT.

This CDR3 reads CASSPRNTEAFF. CDR3 in DNA: TGTGCCAGCTCACCCCGGAACACTGAAGCTTTCTTT. The rearrangement joins TRBV18 to TRBJ1-1, with D uncertain. CDR1 is KGHSH and CDR2 is LQKENI in the germline V gene. There are 12 residues in the CDR3. V lost 3 bases and J 1 base, leaving 3 bases between the germline ends. The variable domain in full, completed from reference TRBV18 and TRBJ1-1, reads NAGVMQNPRHLVRRRGQEARLRCSPMKGHSHVYWYRQLPEEGLKFMVYLQKENIIDESGMPKERFSAEFPKEGPSILRIQQVVRGDSAAYFCASSPRNTEAFFGQGTRLTVV.

In DNA form, the CDR3 reads TGCGCCAGCAGCCACGGACAGGGATCGCCTGGAAACACCATATATTTT. This encodes CASSHGQGSPGNTIYF. This chain joins TRBV5-1 and TRBJ1-3; TRBD1 matches 8 bases. Germline lookup yields CDR1 SGHRS and CDR2 YFSETQ. The V gene end was trimmed by 4 bases and the J gene end by 2 bases; junction bases not matched to a gene: 8. The CDR3 covers 16 residues.

The chain employs TRBV2 and TRBJ2-3; D remains ambiguous. With 10 bases removed from V and 5 bases from J, the gap between germline ends came to 16 bases. The CDR3 runs 13 residues. Germline V gene lookup returns CDR1 SNHLY and CDR2 FYNNEI. The CDR3 reads CATARWKVDTQYF. The CDR3 DNA reads as TGTGCCACCGCAAGGTGGAAGGTAGATACGCAGTATTTT.

V usage is TRBV7-6 and J usage is TRBJ2-7; maybe TRBD2 (5 bases). There are 15 residues in the CDR3. V was pared by 1 base and J by 2 bases, with 12 bases between. CDR1 and CDR2 from the germline V gene are SGHVS and FNYEAQ. The CDR3 reads CASSLEGGPTYEQYF. The DNA of the CDR3 is TGTGCCAGCAGCTTAGAAGGCGGGCCCACCTACGAGCAGTACTTC.

The CDR3 DNA reads as TGTGCCAGTAGTTACGGACTAGCGGGAGGCCGGAGGACGCAGTATTTT. This sequence encodes CASSYGLAGGRRTQYF. The chain combines TRBV19 with TRBJ2-3; 14 bases are a match to TRBD2. The CDR3 length is 16 residues. Germline-derived CDR1 and CDR2 are LNHDA and SQIVND (reference sequence). V shed 5 bases and J 9 bases; nucleotides not matched to a gene: 10. The whole variable domain, remainder taken from reference TRBV19 and TRBJ2-3, is DGGITQSPKYLFRKEGQNVTLSCEQNLNHDAMYWYRQDPGQGLRLIYYSQIVNDFQKGDIAEGYSVSREKKESFPLTVTSAQKNPTAFYLCASSYGLAGGRRTQYFGPGTRLTVL.

The chain links TRBV15 to TRBJ2-7; D is tentatively TRBD1 or TRBD2 (5 bases each). This CDR3 region has 13 residues. Deletions cut 3 bases from V and 4 bases from J, with 10 bases between. Germline V gene sequence: CDR1 LNHNV, CDR2 YYDKDF (reference sequence). DNA for the CDR3: TGTGCCACCAGCAGGTGGGGGAGTTACGAGCAGTACTTC. It translates to CATSRWGSYEQYF. Complete variable domain (other parts from reference TRBV15 and TRBJ2-7): DAMVIQNPRYQVTQFGKPVTLSCSQTLNHNVMYWYQQKSSQAPKLLFHYYDKDFNNEADTPDNFQSRRPNTSFCFLDIRSPGLGDTAMYLCATSRWGSYEQYFGPGTRLTVT.

This chain connects TRBV9 to TRBJ1-1; D is unclear. The CDR3 length is 13 residues. V was shortened by 1 base and J by 1 base, with 5 bases between the two germline ends. The germline V gene encodes CDR1 SGDLS and CDR2 YYNGEE. The CDR3 region has the DNA TGTGCCAGCAGCGTAACGGGGAACACTGAAGCTTTCTTT. Translated: CASSVTGNTEAFF.

This chain joins TRBV19 and TRBJ1-5; possibly TRBD1 for D (6 bases). This CDR3 has 17 residues. Per the germline V gene, CDR1 is LNHDA and CDR2 is SQIVND (reference sequence). The V end lost 6 bases, the J end lost 2 bases, and 20 bases lay between the germline ends. The chain's CDR3 is CASSLWSGAGGNQPQHF. The CDR3 DNA follows: TGTGCCAGTAGCCTATGGTCGGGGGCAGGTGGCAATCAGCCCCAGCATTTT.

This clone was detected once. The V gene is TRBV7-2, the J gene TRBJ2-2, with TRBD2 as a possible D gene (6 bases). The germline gives CDR1 SGHTA, CDR2 FQGNSA. The length of the CDR3 is 13 residues. Trimming took off 5 bases at V and 5 bases at J, with 9 bases between the two ends. The DNA for the CDR3 is TGTGCCAGCAGCACCGGGAGTACCGGGGAGCTGTTTTTT. Protein: CASSTGSTGELFF.

In this sample, this clone turned up once. The genes are TRBV19 and TRBJ2-5; D unresolved. This CDR3 contains 11 residues. Germline V gene lookup returns CDR1 LNHDA and CDR2 SQIVND (reference sequence). V was pared by 10 bases and J by 2 bases, with 8 bases between. CDR3 DNA sequence: TGTGCCACCGAACAGCAAGAGACCCAGTACTTC. Residues: CATEQQETQYF. The entire variable domain, with the rest obtained from reference TRBV19 and TRBJ2-5, is as follows: DGGITQSPKYLFRKEGQNVTLSCEQNLNHDAMYWYRQDPGQGLRLIYYSQIVNDFQKGDIAEGYSVSREKKESFPLTVTSAQKNPTAFYLCATEQQETQYFGPGTRLLVL.

This clone was detected only once. The chain recombines TRBV10-3 with TRBJ1-2; D remains unclear. Germline lookup yields CDR1 ENHRY and CDR2 SYGVKD. The V end lost 6 bases, the J end lost 5 bases, and 13 bases lay between the germline ends. The CDR3 has 13 residues. Here the CDR3 reads CAISPVSRYGYTF. The DNA for the CDR3 is TGTGCCATCAGCCCAGTAAGCCGATATGGCTACACCTTC.

There are a few counts of this clone. This chain links TRBV19 with TRBJ1-2, with D perhaps TRBD1 (5 bases). This CDR3 comprises 15 residues. Deletions cut 5 bases from V and 7 bases from J, with 20 bases between. Germline loops: CDR1 LNHDA, CDR2 SQIVND (reference sequence). The CDR3 DNA is TGTGCCAGTAGTCTGCAGGGCGCGGAATTGGGTGGCTACACCTTC. It yields the protein CASSLQGAELGGYTF.

The gene calls are TRBV7-6 and TRBJ1-1, with D hard to call. Germline CDR1 reads SGHVS; CDR2 reads FNYEAQ. Trimming stripped 5 bases from V and 5 bases from J, with 15 bases between. This CDR3 contains 14 residues. The CDR3 nucleotides are TGTGCCAGCAGCGTAGACGGGGTCAGGACTGAAGCTTTCTTT. Its translation: CASSVDGVRTEAFF.

The rearrangement links TRBV4-3 to TRBJ2-7; TRBD2 agrees at 11 bases. The germline V gene encodes CDR1 LGHNA and CDR2 YSLEER. Losses at the gene ends were 4 bases for V and 3 bases for J; bases not matched to a gene: 5. The CDR3 consists of 15 residues. CDR3 loop: CASSRTSGSHYEQYF. The CDR3 nucleotides read TGCGCCAGCAGCCGAACTAGCGGGAGTCACTACGAGCAGTACTTC.

The chain uses TRBV11-2 and TRBJ1-3; D gene uncertain. V dropped 3 bases and J dropped 2 bases, with 8 bases sitting between them. This CDR3 contains 14 residues. CDR1 and CDR2 (germline): SGHAT, FQNNGV. The CDR3, as DNA: TGTGCCAGCAGCTTCCCGGGGACTGGAAACACCATATATTTT. Translated: CASSFPGTGNTIYF.

J is TRBJ2-3 and V is TRBV27, with a possible D match to TRBD2 (5 bases). Germline V lookup: CDR1 MNHEY, CDR2 SMNVEV (reference sequence). This CDR3 spans 16 amino acids. Between the trimmed V and J ends, which lost 6 bases and 1 base, there was a span of 17 bases. The CDR3 spells CASSQGGFMGTDTQYF. CDR3 in DNA: TGTGCCAGCAGCCAAGGAGGTTTCATGGGCACAGATACGCAGTATTTT.

V and J are TRBV5-4 and TRBJ2-1, with TRBD1 as a possible D gene (6 bases). Deletions cut 3 bases from V and 1 base from J, with 17 bases between. Germline V gene data show CDR1 as SGHNT and CDR2 as YYREEE (reference sequence). The CDR3 is made up of 17 amino acids. Written as DNA, the CDR3 is TGTGCCAGCAGCTCAATGTGGGGCAGGGGTTCCTACAATGAGCAGTTCTTC. It is translated as CASSSMWGRGSYNEQFF.

The CDR3: CASSPGLATPGELFF. CDR3 coding DNA: TGTGCCAGCAGCCCGGGACTAGCGACCCCCGGGGAGCTGTTTTTT. The V and J genes are TRBV7-7 and TRBJ2-2; 10 bases fit TRBD2. This CDR3 region has 15 residues. The V segment lost 5 bases and the J segment 6 bases; nucleotides outside the gene matches: 6. Germline V gene data show CDR1 as SSHAT and CDR2 as FNYEAQ (reference sequence).

CDR3 loop: CASTSVAGSYEQYF. The CDR3 DNA reads as TGTGCCAGCACCTCGGTTGCAGGGAGCTACGAGCAGTACTTC. The J gene is TRBJ2-7, the V gene TRBV5-4; D may correspond to TRBD1 or TRBD2 (5 bases each). Trimming left V 6 bases short and J 3 bases short, with 16 bases between. This CDR3 region has 14 residues. Germline CDR1 and CDR2: SGHNT and YYREEE (reference sequence).

This clone has just a few counts. J is TRBJ2-2 and V is TRBV19, with 7 bases identical to TRBD1. The junction had 8 bases not matched to a gene; V was cut back by 8 bases and J by 5 bases. This CDR3 contains 14 residues. The germline CDR1 and CDR2 sequences are LNHDA and SQIVND (reference sequence). The DNA of the CDR3 is TGTGCCAGTGTGGACAGGCCTTTTACCGGGGAGCTGTTTTTT. This gives the protein CASVDRPFTGELFF.